Presented here are 3 T cell receptor beta chains from one specimen sequenced in a study of blood T cell repertoires in COVID-19. TCRdb's table, derived via immunoSEQ multiplex PCR, lists solely in-frame clones and lacks some. This table has roughly 150,000 clones, over 80% appearing once. The sample consisted of PBMCs or T cells enriched from blood (not recorded which). The origin of the receptors is a man aged 70-80 years who had been exposed to COVID-19.

The chain uses TRBV5-6 and TRBJ2-1; D is perhaps TRBD2 (6 bases). Looked up from germline, CDR1 is SGHDT and CDR2 is YYEEEE. The CDR3 is made up of 14 amino acids. Trimming took 0 bases from V and 6 from J, leaving 10 bases between them. The CDR3 sequence: CASSLVGGVNEQFF. CDR3 nucleotide sequence: TGTGCCAGCAGCTTGGTGGGCGGGGTCAATGAGCAGTTCTTC.

The CDR3 nucleotides are TGTGCCAGCAGTTACCCCCGGAGCGGGGGTACCTACGAGCAGTACTTC. Translation: CASSYPRSGGTYEQYF. The J gene is TRBJ2-7, the V gene TRBV6-6; TRBD2 aligns across 8 bases. Germline-derived CDR1 and CDR2 are MNHNY and SVGAGI (reference sequence). CDR3 length: 16 amino acids. V shed 2 bases, J shed 2 bases, and the junction held 8 bases outside the gene matches.

The rearrangement joins TRBV5-1 to TRBJ2-5; TRBD1 aligns across 8 bases. V lost 4 bases and J lost 5; bases outside the gene matches: 4. Germline V CDR1 and CDR2: SGHRS, YFSETQ. CDR3 length equals 13 residues. The CDR3 sequence is CASSARGRETQYF. CDR3 coding DNA: TGCGCCAGCAGCGCCAGGGGGCGGGAGACCCAGTACTTC.